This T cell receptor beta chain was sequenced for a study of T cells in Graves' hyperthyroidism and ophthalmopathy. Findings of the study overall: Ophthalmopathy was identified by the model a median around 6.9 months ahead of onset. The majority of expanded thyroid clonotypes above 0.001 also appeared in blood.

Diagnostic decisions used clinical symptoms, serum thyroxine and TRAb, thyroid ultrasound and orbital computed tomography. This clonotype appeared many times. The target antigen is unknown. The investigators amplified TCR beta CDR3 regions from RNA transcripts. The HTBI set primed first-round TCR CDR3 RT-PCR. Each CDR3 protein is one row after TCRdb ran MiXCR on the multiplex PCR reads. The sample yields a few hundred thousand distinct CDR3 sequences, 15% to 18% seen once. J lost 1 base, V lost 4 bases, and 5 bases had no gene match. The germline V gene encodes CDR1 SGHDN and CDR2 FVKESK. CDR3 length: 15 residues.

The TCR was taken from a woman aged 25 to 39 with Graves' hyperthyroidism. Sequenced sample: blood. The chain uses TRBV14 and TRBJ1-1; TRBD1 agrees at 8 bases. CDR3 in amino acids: CASSPKDRENTEAFF. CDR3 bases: TGTGCCAGCAGCCCGAAGGACAGGGAGAACACTGAAGCTTTCTTT.